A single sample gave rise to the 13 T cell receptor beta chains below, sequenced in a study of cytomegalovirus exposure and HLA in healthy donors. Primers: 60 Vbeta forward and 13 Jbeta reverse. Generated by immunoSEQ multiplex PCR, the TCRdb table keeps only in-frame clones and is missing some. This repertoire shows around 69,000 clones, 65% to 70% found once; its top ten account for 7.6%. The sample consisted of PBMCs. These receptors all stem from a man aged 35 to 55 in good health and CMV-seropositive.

The DNA for the CDR3 is TGTGCCATCAGTGTTTCAGGGGATTACTACAATGAGCAGTTCTTC. It translates to CAISVSGDYYNEQFF. The chain joins TRBV10-3 to TRBJ2-1; tentatively, D is TRBD1 (6 bases). CDR3 size: 15 residues. Between the trimmed V and J ends, which lost 4 bases and 3 bases, there was a span of 13 bases. Germline V gene lookup returns CDR1 ENHRY and CDR2 SYGVKD.

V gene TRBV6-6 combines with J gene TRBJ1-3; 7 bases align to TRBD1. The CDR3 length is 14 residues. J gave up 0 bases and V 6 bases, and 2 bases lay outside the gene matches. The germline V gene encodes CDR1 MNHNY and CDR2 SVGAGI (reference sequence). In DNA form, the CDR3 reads TGTGCCAGCAGGAGGACAGGCTCTGGAAACACCATATATTTT. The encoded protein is CASRRTGSGNTIYF.

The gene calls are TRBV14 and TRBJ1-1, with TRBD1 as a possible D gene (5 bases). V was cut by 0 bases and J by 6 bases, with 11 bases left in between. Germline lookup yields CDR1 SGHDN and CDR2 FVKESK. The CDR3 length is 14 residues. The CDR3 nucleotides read TGTGCCAGCAGCCAAGAGATGGCGACAGCTGAAGCTTTCTTT. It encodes CASSQEMATAEAFF.

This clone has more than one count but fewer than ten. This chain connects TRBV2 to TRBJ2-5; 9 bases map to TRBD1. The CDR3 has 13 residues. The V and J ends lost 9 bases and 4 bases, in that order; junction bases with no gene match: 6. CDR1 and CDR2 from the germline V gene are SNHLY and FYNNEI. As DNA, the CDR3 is TGTGCCAGACGGACAGGGGTAAGAGAGACCCAGTACTTC. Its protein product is CARRTGVRETQYF.

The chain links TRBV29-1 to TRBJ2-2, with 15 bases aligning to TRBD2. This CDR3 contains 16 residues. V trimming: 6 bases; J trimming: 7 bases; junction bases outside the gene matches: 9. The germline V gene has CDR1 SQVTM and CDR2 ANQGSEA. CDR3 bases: TGCAGCGTCCGGACTAGCGGGAGGGCCAGGGGCGGGGAGCTGTTTTTT. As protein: CSVRTSGRARGGELFF.

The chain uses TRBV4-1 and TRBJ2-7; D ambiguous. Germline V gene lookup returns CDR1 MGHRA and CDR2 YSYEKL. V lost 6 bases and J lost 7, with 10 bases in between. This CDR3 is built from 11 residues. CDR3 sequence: CASSKELEQYF. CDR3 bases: TGCGCCAGCAGTAAAGAACTGGAGCAGTACTTC.

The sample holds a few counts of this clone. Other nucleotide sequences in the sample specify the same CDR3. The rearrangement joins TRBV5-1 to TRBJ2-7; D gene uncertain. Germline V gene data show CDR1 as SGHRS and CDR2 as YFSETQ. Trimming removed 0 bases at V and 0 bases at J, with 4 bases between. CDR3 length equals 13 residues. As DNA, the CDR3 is TGCGCCAGCAGCTTGGGGAGCTCCTACGAGCAGTACTTC. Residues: CASSLGSSYEQYF.

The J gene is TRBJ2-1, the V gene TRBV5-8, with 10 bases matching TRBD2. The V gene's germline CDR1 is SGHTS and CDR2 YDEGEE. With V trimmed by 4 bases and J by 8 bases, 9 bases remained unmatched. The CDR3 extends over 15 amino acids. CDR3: CASSREREGRHEQFF. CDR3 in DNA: TGTGCCAGCAGCCGGGAGCGGGAGGGCCGACATGAGCAGTTCTTC.

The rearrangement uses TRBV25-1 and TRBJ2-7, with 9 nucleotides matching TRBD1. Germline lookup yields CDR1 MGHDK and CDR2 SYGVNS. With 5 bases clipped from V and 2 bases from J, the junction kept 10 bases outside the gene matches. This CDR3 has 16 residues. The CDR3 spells CASSKSGTGYTYEQYF. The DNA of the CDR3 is TGTGCCAGCAGTAAAAGCGGGACAGGGTACACCTACGAGCAGTACTTC.

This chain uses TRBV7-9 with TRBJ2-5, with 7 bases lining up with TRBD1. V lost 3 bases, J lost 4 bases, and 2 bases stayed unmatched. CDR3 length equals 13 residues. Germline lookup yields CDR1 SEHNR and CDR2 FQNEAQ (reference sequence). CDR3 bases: TGTGCCAGCAGCTTCGACAGGGTAGAGACCCAGTACTTC. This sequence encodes CASSFDRVETQYF.

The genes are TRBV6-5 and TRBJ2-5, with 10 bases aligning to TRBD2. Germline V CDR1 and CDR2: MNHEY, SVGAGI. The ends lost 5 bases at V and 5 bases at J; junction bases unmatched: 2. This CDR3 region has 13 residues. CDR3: CASSLAGVETQYF. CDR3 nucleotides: TGTGCCAGCAGTCTAGCGGGAGTGGAGACCCAGTACTTC.

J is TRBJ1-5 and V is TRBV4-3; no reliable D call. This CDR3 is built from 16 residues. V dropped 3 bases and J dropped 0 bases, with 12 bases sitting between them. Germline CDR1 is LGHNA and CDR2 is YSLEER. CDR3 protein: CASSHERIDSNQPQHF. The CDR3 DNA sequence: TGCGCCAGCAGCCACGAGAGAATTGATAGCAATCAGCCCCAGCATTTT.

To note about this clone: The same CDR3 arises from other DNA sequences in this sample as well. The DNA for the CDR3 is TGCGCCAGCAGCCATGGGGGCCGTGGGGACAAAGAAGGTAGTCAGCCCCAGCATTTT. Amino acid sequence: CASSHGGRGDKEGSQPQHF. The chain couples TRBV4-1 to TRBJ1-5, with TRBD1 as a possible D gene (6 bases). This CDR3 has 19 residues. V was trimmed by 3 bases and J by 6 bases, leaving 27 bases between them. In germline, CDR1 is MGHRA, CDR2 YSYEKL.